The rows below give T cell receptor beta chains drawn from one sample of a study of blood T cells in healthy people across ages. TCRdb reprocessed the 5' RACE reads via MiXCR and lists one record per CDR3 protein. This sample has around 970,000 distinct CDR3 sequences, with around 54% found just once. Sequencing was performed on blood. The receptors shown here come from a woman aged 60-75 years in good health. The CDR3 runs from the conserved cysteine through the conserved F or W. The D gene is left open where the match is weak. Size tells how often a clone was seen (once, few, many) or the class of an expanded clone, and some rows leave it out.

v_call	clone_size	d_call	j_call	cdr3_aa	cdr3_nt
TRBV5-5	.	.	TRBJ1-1	CASSSGGTFNTEAFF	TGTGCCAGCAGCTCCGGGGGCACATTTAACACTGAAGCTTTCTTT
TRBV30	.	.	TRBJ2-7	CAWETGNSHEQYF	TGTGCCTGGGAAACAGGGAACAGCCACGAGCAGTACTTC
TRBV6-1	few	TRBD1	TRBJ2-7	CACSAVGQGIEQYF	TGTGCCTGCAGTGCCGTGGGACAGGGTATCGAGCAGTACTTC
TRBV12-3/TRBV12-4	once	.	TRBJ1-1	CASIGKGMNTEAFF	TGTGCCAGCATCGGCAAGGGGATGAACACTGAAGCTTTCTTT
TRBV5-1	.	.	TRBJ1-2	CASSPDPGPNYGYTF	TGCGCCAGCAGCCCGGACCCGGGACCCAACTATGGCTACACCTTC
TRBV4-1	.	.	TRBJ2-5	CASSHQTRHLFQTQYF	TGCGCCAGCAGCCACCAGACACGGCATTTATTTCAGACCCAGTACTTC
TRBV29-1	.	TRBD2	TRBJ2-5	CSVDSRTSWETQYF	TGCAGCGTTGACTCTCGGACTAGCTGGGAGACCCAGTACTTC
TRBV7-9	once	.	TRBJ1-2	CASSSIGQSRLYTF	TGTGCCAGCAGCTCGATAGGACAGTCCCGGCTCTACACCTTC
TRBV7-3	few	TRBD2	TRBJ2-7	CASSLSGRPPYEQYF	TGTGCCAGCAGCTTAAGCGGGAGGCCGCCCTACGAGCAGTACTTC
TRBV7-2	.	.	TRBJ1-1	CASSYHRALNTEAFF	TGTGCCAGCAGCTACCACCGGGCCCTGAACACTGAAGCTTTCTTT
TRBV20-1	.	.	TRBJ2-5	CSAYLVETQYF	TGCAGTGCTTATTTAGTGGAGACCCAGTACTTC
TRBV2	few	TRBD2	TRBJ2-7	CASMKGLAGGSEQYF	TGTGCCAGCATGAAGGGACTAGCGGGAGGGTCGGAGCAGTACTTC
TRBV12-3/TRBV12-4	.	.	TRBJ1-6	CASSYQGNNSPLHF	TGTGCCAGCAGTTATCAGGGGAATAATTCACCCCTCCACTTT
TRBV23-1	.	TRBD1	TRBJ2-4	CASSQWDSLQQYF	TGCGCCAGCAGTCAATGGGACAGCCTACAGCAGTACTTC